These 17 T cell receptor beta chains share one sample of origin, sequenced in a study of blood T cell repertoires in COVID-19. The table came from immunoSEQ multiplex PCR; TCRdb's copy has only in-frame clones and leaves some out. This table has tens of thousands of clones, roughly four fifths appearing once. Sequencing was done on a sample of peripheral blood. Receptors were obtained from a man in his 60s with acute or convalescent COVID-19.

The chain links TRBV7-2 to TRBJ2-5, with 7 positions matching TRBD1. The V and J ends lost 1 base and 5 bases, in that order; junction bases with no gene match: 7. This CDR3 has 15 residues. In germline, CDR1 is SGHTA, CDR2 FQGNSA. The DNA for the CDR3 is TGTGCCAGCAGCTTAGGACAGGGACAAGTCGAGACCCAGTACTTC. This encodes CASSLGQGQVETQYF.

This clone was recorded only once. V gene TRBV4-3 combines with J gene TRBJ2-2; D is unresolved. V lost 0 bases, J lost 6 bases, and 5 bases lay in between. The germline CDR1 and CDR2 sequences are LGHNA and YSLEER. This CDR3 has 13 residues. The CDR3 spells CASSQDRAGELFF. The CDR3 DNA reads as TGCGCCAGCAGCCAAGATCGGGCCGGGGAGCTGTTTTTT.

The V gene is TRBV7-8, the J gene TRBJ2-2; 7 bases match TRBD2. Per germline, CDR1 SGHVS and CDR2 FQNEAQ. The CDR3 contains 15 residues. V was clipped by 0 bases and J by 6 bases; unmatched bases: 4. The CDR3 DNA reads TGTGCCAGCAGCTTAGCGGGGCTAGCGGCCGGGGAGCTGTTTTTT. Translated: CASSLAGLAAGELFF.

A word on this clone: A read error may account for a junction end that differs from germline. V is TRBV3-1 (or the pseudogene TRBV3-2) and J is TRBJ2-1, with TRBD2 matching 8 bases. Germline V gives CDR1 LGHDT, CDR2 YNNKEL (reference sequence). The CDR3 is made up of 13 amino acids. The CDR3 bases are TGTGCCAGCAGCCCGGGAGGGGGGACTAATCAAATCTTC. As protein: CASSPGGGTNQIF.

A note on this clone: Within the sample, other DNA sequences also encode this same CDR3. V usage is TRBV3-1 (or the pseudogene TRBV3-2) and J usage is TRBJ1-5; D may be TRBD1 (6 bases). Germline values: CDR1 LGHDT, CDR2 YNNKEL (reference sequence). CDR3 length: 13 amino acids. V was clipped by 6 bases and J by 5 bases, with 11 bases between them. CDR3 nucleotides: TGTGCCAGCAGTCCCCGGACAGATCAGCCCCAGCATTTT. Translating it yields CASSPRTDQPQHF.

The chain recombines TRBV29-1 with TRBJ1-4; TRBD1 matches 7 bases. Germline-derived CDR1 and CDR2 are SQVTM and ANQGSEA. The CDR3 runs to 13 residues. V shed 2 bases, J shed 8 bases, and the junction held 5 bases outside the gene matches. The DNA of the CDR3 is TGCAGCGTTGAATTAGGGGGCGAGGAAAAACTGTTTTTT. This translates into CSVELGGEEKLFF.

The chain is built from TRBV19 and TRBJ2-2; 8 bases fit TRBD2. From germline, CDR1 is LNHDA and CDR2 SQIVND (reference sequence). The J segment lost 7 bases and the V segment lost 7 bases, leaving 14 bases of the junction unmatched. The CDR3 runs to 16 residues. CDR3 sequence reads: CASISGLAGGSGELFF. CDR3 nucleotides: TGTGCCAGTATCTCGGGGCTAGCGGGCGGTAGCGGGGAGCTGTTTTTT.

CDR3 sequence (DNA): TGCGCCAGCAGCTCGGGGGACCGCCGTAATAATTCACCCCTCCACTTT. It specifies CASSSGDRRNNSPLHF. V usage is TRBV5-1 and J usage is TRBJ1-6, with D possibly TRBD1 on 5 matching bases. The CDR3 loop spans 16 amino acids. The V end lost 3 bases, the J end lost 5 bases, and 15 bases lay between the germline ends. CDR1 and CDR2 from the germline V gene are SGHRS and YFSETQ.

This clone was counted between two and nine times. The V gene is TRBV2, the J gene TRBJ1-2; tentative D call: TRBD1 (5 bases). V was pared by 7 bases and J by 2 bases, with 14 bases between. Germline V lookup: CDR1 SNHLY, CDR2 FYNNEI. This CDR3 comprises 14 residues. The DNA of the CDR3 is TGTGCCAGCACGGGTGGGGAGGGGAACTATGGCTACACCTTC. This sequence encodes CASTGGEGNYGYTF.

CDR3 residues: CASSQSWDTGNTIYF. The CDR3 DNA reads TGCGCCAGCAGCCAATCATGGGACACTGGAAACACCATATATTTT. The chain combines TRBV4-3 with TRBJ1-3; possible D gene TRBD1, 6 bases. The CDR3 has 15 amino acids. Trimming stripped 2 bases from V and 2 bases from J, with 10 bases between. Germline-derived CDR1 and CDR2 are LGHNA and YSLEER.

V gene TRBV6-1 combines with J gene TRBJ2-7, with D perhaps matching TRBD1 (5 bases). Germline CDR1 reads MNHNS; CDR2 reads SASEGT. The CDR3 runs to 17 residues. Trimming pared 4 bases from V and 6 bases from J, leaving 25 bases between. The CDR3, as DNA: TGTGCCAGCAGTGTTAGGGGAAGAGTGGGATCTGGAGTCGAGCAGTACTTC. Encoded protein: CASSVRGRVGSGVEQYF.

V and J are TRBV6-5 and TRBJ1-5; a weak D match, TRBD1 (5 bases). V dropped 2 bases and J dropped 3 bases, with 14 bases sitting between them. CDR3 length: 16 amino acids. Per the germline V gene, CDR1 is MNHEY and CDR2 is SVGAGI. Here the CDR3 DNA reads TGTGCCAGCAGTTACGGAGGAGGAGGGGTCAATCAGCCCCAGCATTTT. This gives the protein CASSYGGGGVNQPQHF.

The chain joins TRBV30 to TRBJ2-1; the D gene is possibly TRBD2 (5 bases). Germline V gene lookup returns CDR1 GTSNPN and CDR2 SVGIG (reference sequence). The CDR3 extends over 12 amino acids. V was pared by 5 bases and J by 9 bases, with 14 bases between. CDR3 loop: CAWGPLGSEQFF. DNA of the CDR3: TGTGCCTGGGGCCCATTGGGGAGTGAGCAGTTCTTC.

This rearrangement joins TRBV6-5 to TRBJ1-5; D gene unclear. The V end lost 11 bases, the J end lost 2 bases, and 13 bases lay between the germline ends. This CDR3 has 13 amino acids. Germline CDR1 reads MNHEY; CDR2 reads SVGAGI. The chain's CDR3 is CASRWEGNQPQHF. CDR3 coding DNA: TGTGCCTCCCGGTGGGAGGGCAATCAGCCCCAGCATTTT.

DNA for the CDR3: TGTGCCAGCAGTTTACTCGGGACTAGCGGGGGAGAGACCCAGTACTTC. Encoded protein: CASSLLGTSGGETQYF. The V gene is TRBV6-5, the J gene TRBJ2-5; 14 nucleotides agree with TRBD2. The CDR3 runs to 16 residues. Germline trimming cut 4 bases from V and 4 bases from J; bases unmatched to any gene: 5. CDR1 MNHEY and CDR2 SVGAGI come from the germline V gene.

The chain combines TRBV3-1 (or the pseudogene TRBV3-2) with TRBJ1-3, with D possibly TRBD1 on 5 matching bases. The CDR3 has 16 amino acids. Germline values: CDR1 LGHDT, CDR2 YNNKEL (reference sequence). Deletions cut 4 bases from V and 0 bases from J, with 13 bases between. The CDR3 is CASSLYSGGSGNTIYF. The CDR3, as DNA: TGTGCCAGCAGCCTGTATTCCGGGGGCTCTGGAAACACCATATATTTT.

The chain recombines TRBV6-5 with TRBJ1-5, with D unresolved. The V end lost 10 bases, the J end lost 3 bases, and 19 bases lay between the germline ends. The CDR3 runs 15 residues. Germline V gene lookup returns CDR1 MNHEY and CDR2 SVGAGI. The CDR3 region is CATRILYSSNQPQHF. Here the CDR3 DNA reads TGTGCCACCCGGATTTTGTACAGTTCCAATCAGCCCCAGCATTTT.